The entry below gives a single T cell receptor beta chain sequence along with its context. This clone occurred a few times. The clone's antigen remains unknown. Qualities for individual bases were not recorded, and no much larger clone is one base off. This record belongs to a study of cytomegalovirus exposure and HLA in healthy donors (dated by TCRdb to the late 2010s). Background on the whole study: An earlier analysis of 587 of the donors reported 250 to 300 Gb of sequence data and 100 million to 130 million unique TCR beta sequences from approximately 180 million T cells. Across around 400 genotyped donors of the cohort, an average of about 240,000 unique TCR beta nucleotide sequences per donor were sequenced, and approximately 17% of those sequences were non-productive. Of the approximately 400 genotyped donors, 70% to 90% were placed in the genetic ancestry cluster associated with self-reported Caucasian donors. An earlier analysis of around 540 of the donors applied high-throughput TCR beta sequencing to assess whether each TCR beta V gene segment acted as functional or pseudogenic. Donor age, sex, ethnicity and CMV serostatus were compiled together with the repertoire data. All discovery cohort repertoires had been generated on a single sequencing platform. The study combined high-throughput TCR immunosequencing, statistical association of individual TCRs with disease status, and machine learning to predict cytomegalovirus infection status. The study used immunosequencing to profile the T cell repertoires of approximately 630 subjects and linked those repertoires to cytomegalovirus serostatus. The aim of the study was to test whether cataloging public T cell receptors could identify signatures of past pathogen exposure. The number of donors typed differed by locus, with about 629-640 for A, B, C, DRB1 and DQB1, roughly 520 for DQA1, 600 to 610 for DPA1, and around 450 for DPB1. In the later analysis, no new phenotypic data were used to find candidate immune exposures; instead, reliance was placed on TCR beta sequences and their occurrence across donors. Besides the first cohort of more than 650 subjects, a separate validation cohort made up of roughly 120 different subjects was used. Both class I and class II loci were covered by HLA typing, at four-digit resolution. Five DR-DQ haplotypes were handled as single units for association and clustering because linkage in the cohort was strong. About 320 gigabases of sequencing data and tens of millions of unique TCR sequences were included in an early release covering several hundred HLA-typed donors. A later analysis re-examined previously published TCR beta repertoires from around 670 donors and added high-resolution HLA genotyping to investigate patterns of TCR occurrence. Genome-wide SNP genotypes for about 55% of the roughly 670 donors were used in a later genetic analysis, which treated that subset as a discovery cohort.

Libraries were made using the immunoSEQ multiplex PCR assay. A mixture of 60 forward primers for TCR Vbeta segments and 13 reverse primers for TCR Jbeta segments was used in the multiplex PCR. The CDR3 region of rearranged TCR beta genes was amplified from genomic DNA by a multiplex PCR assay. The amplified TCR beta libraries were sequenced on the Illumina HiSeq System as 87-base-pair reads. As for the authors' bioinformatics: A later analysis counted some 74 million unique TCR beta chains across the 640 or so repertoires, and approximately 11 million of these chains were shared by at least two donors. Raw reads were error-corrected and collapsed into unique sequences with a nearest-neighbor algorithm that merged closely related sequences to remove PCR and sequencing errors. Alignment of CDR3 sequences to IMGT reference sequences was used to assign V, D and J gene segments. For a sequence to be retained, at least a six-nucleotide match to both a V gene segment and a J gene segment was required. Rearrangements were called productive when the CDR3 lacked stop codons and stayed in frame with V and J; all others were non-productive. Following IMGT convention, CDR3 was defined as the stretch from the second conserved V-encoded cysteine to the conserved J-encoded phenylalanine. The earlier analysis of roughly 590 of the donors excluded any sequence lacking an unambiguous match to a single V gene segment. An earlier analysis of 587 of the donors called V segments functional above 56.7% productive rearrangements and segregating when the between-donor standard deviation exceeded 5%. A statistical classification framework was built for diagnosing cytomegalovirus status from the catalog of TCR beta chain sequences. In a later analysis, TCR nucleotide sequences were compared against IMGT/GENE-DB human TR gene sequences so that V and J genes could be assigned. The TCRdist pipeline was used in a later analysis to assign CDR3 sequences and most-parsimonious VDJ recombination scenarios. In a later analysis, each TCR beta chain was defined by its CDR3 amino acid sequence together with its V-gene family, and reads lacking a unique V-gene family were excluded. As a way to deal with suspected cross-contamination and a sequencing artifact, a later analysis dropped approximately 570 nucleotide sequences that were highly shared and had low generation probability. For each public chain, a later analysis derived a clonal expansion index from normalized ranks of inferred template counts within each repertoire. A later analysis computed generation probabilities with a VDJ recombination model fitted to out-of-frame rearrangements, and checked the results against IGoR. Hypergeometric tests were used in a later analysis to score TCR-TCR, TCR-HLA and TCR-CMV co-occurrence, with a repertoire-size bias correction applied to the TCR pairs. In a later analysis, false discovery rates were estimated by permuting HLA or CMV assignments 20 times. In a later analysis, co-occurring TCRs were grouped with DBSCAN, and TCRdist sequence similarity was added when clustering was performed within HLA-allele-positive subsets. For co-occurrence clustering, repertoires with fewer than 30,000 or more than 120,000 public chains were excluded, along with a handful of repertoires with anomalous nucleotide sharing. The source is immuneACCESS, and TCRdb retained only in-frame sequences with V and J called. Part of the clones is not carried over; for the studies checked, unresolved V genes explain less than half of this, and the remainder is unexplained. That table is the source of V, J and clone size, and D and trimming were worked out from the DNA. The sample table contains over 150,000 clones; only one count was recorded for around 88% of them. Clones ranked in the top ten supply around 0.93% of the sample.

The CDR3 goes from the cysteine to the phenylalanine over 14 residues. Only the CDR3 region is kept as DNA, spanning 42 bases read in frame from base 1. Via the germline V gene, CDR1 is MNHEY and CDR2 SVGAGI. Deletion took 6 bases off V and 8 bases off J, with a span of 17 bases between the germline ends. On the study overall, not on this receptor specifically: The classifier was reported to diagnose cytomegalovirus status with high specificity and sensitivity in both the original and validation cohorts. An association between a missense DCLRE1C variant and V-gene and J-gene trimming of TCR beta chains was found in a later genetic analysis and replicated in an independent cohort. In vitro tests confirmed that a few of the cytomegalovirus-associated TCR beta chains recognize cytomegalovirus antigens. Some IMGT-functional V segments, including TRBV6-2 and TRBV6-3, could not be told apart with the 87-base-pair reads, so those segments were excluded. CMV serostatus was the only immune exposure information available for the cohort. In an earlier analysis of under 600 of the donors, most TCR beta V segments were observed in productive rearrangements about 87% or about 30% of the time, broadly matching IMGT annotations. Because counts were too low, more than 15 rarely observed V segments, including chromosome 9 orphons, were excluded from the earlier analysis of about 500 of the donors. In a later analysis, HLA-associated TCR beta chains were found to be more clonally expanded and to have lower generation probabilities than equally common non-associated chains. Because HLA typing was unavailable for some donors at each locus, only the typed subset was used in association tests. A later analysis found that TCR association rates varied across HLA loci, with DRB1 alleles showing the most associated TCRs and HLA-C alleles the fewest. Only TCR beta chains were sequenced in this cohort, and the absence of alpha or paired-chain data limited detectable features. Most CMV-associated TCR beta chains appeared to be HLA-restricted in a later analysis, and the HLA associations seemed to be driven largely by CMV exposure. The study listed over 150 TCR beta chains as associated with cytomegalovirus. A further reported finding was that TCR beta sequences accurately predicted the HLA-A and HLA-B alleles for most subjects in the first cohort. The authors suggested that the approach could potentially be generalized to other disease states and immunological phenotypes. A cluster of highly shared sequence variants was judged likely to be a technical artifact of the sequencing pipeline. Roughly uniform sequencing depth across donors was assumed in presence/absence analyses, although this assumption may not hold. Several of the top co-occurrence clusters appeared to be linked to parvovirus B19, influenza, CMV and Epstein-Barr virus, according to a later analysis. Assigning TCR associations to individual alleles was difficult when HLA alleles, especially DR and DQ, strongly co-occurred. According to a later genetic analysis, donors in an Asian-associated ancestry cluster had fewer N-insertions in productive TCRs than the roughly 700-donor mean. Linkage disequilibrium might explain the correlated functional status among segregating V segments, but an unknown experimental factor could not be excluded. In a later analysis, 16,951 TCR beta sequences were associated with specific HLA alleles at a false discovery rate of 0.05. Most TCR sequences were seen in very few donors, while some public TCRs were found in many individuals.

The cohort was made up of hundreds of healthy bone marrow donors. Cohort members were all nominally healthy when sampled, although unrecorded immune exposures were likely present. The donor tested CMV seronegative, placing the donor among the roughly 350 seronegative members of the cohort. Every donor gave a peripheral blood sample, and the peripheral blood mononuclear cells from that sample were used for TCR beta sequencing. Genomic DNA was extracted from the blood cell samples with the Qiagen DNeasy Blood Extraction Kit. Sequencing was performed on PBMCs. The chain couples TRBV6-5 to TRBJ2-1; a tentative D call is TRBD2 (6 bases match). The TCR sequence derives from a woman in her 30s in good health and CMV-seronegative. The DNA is TGTGCCAGCAGCCCGGGACTGGCCTCGCATGAGCAGTTCTTC. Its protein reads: CASSPGLASHEQFF.